The 9 T cell receptor beta chains presented below share a single source sample, sequenced in a study of T cell repertoires in cytomegalovirus infection (dated by TCRdb to about 2019). TCRdb lists the instrument as Illumina HiSeq 1500. TCRdb reprocessed the public reads (quality trimming at Q25 with fastp, clone calling with MiXCR) and kept in-frame beta chains. Rows merge per CDR3 protein into single entries with the most common DNA and genes. This sample has around 170,000 distinct CDR3 sequences in its table, and 14% of those were observed once. The leading ten clones occupy roughly 27% of the sample. Material for sequencing was PBMCs. These receptors all stem from a human donor in good health (CMV status not recorded). Some clones in this sample may be carry-over from other donors' samples.

The chain joins TRBV2 to TRBJ2-1, with 9 bases lining up with TRBD2. The CDR3 extends over 17 amino acids. V shed 0 bases, J shed 4 bases, and the junction held 7 bases outside the gene matches. The germline CDR1 and CDR2 sequences are SNHLY and FYNNEI. CDR3 protein: CASSEAFLAGMYNEQFF. The CDR3 DNA sequence: TGTGCCAGCAGTGAAGCCTTTCTAGCGGGGATGTACAATGAGCAGTTCTTC.

There are many counts of this clonotype. This chain links TRBV14 with TRBJ1-1; D is undetermined. V lost 0 bases, J lost 1 base, and 9 bases lay in between. Germline CDR1 reads SGHDN; CDR2 reads FVKESK. This CDR3 is built from 15 residues. In nucleotides, the CDR3 is TGTGCCAGCAGCCAAGATATTGGATCGAACACTGAAGCTTTCTTT. This encodes CASSQDIGSNTEAFF. Together with reference TRBV14 and TRBJ1-1, the CDR3 gives the full variable domain: EAGVTQFPSHSVIEKGQTVTLRCDPISGHDNLYWYRRVMGKEIKFLLHFVKESKQDESGMPNNRFLAERTGGTYSTLKVQPAELEDSGVYFCASSQDIGSNTEAFFGQGTRLTVV.

This clonotype was recorded at least ten times. The gene calls are TRBV7-3 and TRBJ2-6, with a tentative D call TRBD2 (5 bases). Trimming cost V 5 bases and J 4 bases, with 15 bases left between them. The CDR3 contains 16 residues. The germline CDR1 and CDR2 sequences are SGHTA and FQGTGA. The CDR3, as DNA: TGTGCCAGCAGCCCGTTCGGGGTGGGGGGGGCCAACGTCCTGACTTTC. Translation gives CASSPFGVGGANVLTF. The full variable domain, in which reference TRBV7-3 and TRBJ2-6 provide the parts outside the CDR3, is GAGVSQTPSNKVTEKGKYVELRCDPISGHTALYWYRQSLGQGPEFLIYFQGTGAADDSGLPNDRFFAVRPEGSVSTLKIQRTERGDSAVYLCASSPFGVGGANVLTFGAGSRLTVL.

At least ten counts were recorded for this clonotype. The V gene is TRBV7-2, the J gene TRBJ1-1, with D uncertain. The CDR3 length is 15 residues. Per the germline V gene, CDR1 is SGHTA and CDR2 is FQGNSA. V was clipped by 1 base and J by 1 base, with 10 bases between them. The CDR3 loop reads CASSLDYGANTEAFF. The CDR3 coding sequence is TGTGCCAGCAGCTTAGACTACGGAGCGAACACTGAAGCTTTCTTT.

The gene calls are TRBV24-1 and TRBJ2-7; 9 nucleotides agree with TRBD2. Germline CDR1 is KGHDR and CDR2 is SFDVKD. V was clipped by 4 bases and J by 4 bases; unmatched bases: 4. This CDR3 has 14 amino acids. The CDR3 nucleotides read TGTGCCACCAGTGACGCGCGGGAGGGTTACGAGCAGTACTTC. This translates into CATSDAREGYEQYF.

This clonotype was observed many times. The chain joins TRBV7-2 to TRBJ2-5, with TRBD1 identical over 7 bases. Germline CDR1 is SGHTA and CDR2 is FQGNSA. After removal of 5 bases from V and 1 base from J, the junction contained 4 bases not matched to a gene. The CDR3 has 14 residues. CDR3 residues: CASSRDRVQETQYF. The DNA for the CDR3 is TGTGCCAGCAGCCGGGACAGAGTCCAAGAGACCCAGTACTTC.

The V call is TRBV20-1, the J call TRBJ1-2, with 9 bases identical to TRBD1. This CDR3 has 16 amino acids. The germline V gene has CDR1 DFQATT and CDR2 SNEGSKA (reference sequence). V shed 3 bases, J shed 5 bases, and the junction held 13 bases outside the gene matches. The CDR3 here is CSASTSGTGYDYGYTF. The CDR3 DNA reads TGCAGTGCTAGTACCTCTGGGACAGGGTATGATTATGGCTACACCTTC.

This clonotype was seen only a few times. CDR3 residues: CASRARGGTEAFF. CDR3 sequence (DNA): TGTGCCAGCAGGGCCCGGGGGGGCACTGAAGCTTTCTTT. The chain links TRBV6-5 to TRBJ1-1, with D perhaps matching TRBD1 (5 bases). V was shortened by 6 bases and J by 4 bases, with 12 bases between the two germline ends. CDR1 MNHEY and CDR2 SVGAGI come from the germline V gene. The CDR3 has 13 amino acids.

This clonotype has at least ten counts. The rearrangement uses TRBV7-8 and TRBJ1-1; 12 bases line up with TRBD1. Germline assignment: CDR1 SGHVS and CDR2 FQNEAQ. The V segment lost 5 bases and the J segment 6 bases; nucleotides outside the gene matches: 10. The CDR3 has 16 amino acids. For the CDR3, the DNA is TGTGCCAGCAGCCCGCCGGGACAGGGGGCAAAAGCTGAAGCTTTCTTT. Protein product: CASSPPGQGAKAEAFF.